These 18 T cell receptor beta chains were sequenced from one sample in a study of T cells in localized non-small cell lung cancer. Generated by immunoSEQ multiplex PCR, the TCRdb table keeps only in-frame clones and is missing some. In the table there are roughly 27,000 clones, 90% of which are singletons. The source was peripheral blood, collected before any cancer treatment. All receptors come from a woman aged 40-75 years with stage I lung adenocarcinoma.

V usage is TRBV14 and J usage is TRBJ1-1, with unresolved D. Germline-derived CDR1 and CDR2 are SGHDN and FVKESK. This CDR3 region has 15 residues. V lost 0 bases, J lost 7 bases, and 15 bases lay in between. The CDR3 coding sequence is TGTGCCAGCAGCCAAGACAGTCCGGTCGTCGGTGAAGCTTTCTTT. It codes for CASSQDSPVVGEAFF.

V and J are TRBV30 and TRBJ2-1; the D call may be TRBD1 or TRBD2 (6 bases each). V dropped 2 bases and J dropped 10 bases, with 9 bases sitting between them. The CDR3 has 11 amino acids. Germline assignment: CDR1 GTSNPN and CDR2 SVGIG (reference sequence). DNA of the CDR3: TGTGCCTGGAGTCGGGGGCCCGAGCAGTTCTTC. Its translation is CAWSRGPEQFF.

This chain links TRBV19 with TRBJ1-3; D may be TRBD1 (6 bases). The V and J ends lost 4 bases and 4 bases respectively, with 11 bases between them. The CDR3 runs 14 residues. The germline CDR1 and CDR2 sequences are LNHDA and SQIVND (reference sequence). CDR3 region: CASSTGQRGNTIYF. CDR3 nucleotides: TGTGCCAGTAGTACCGGACAGCGAGGAAACACCATATATTTT.

The chain combines TRBV6-5 with TRBJ1-1; no reliable D call. The germline CDR1 and CDR2 sequences are MNHEY and SVGAGI. The CDR3 has 11 residues. Trimming took off 9 bases at V and 5 bases at J, with 10 bases between the two ends. The DNA of the CDR3 is TGTGCCAGTTTGACGGTGACTGAAGCTTTCTTT. Translation: CASLTVTEAFF.

The J gene is TRBJ1-1, the V gene TRBV6-4; D is uncertain. CDR3 length equals 15 residues. The germline CDR1 and CDR2 sequences are MRHNA and SNTAGT. V was pared by 0 bases and J by 1 base, with 9 bases between. The CDR3 region is CASSDSTLGNTEAFF. The DNA for the CDR3 is TGTGCCAGCAGTGACTCGACGCTCGGGAACACTGAAGCTTTCTTT.

The V gene is TRBV6-6, the J gene TRBJ1-1; D call uncertain. This CDR3 has 13 amino acids. V was cut by 4 bases and J by 1 base, with 7 bases left in between. Germline-derived CDR1 and CDR2 are MNHNY and SVGAGI (reference sequence). CDR3 residues: CASSFSRNTEAFF. DNA for the CDR3: TGTGCCAGCAGTTTCTCACGGAACACTGAAGCTTTCTTT.

The chain has TRBV18 and TRBJ1-1; 10 bases map to TRBD1. The CDR3 loop spans 15 amino acids. V dropped 2 bases and J dropped 7; count of bases not matched to a gene: 7. Germline lookup yields CDR1 KGHSH and CDR2 LQKENI. This chain's CDR3 is CASSPGVGQGNEAFF. CDR3 nucleotide sequence: TGTGCCAGCTCACCAGGGGTGGGACAGGGGAATGAAGCTTTCTTT.

The V gene is TRBV18, the J gene TRBJ1-3; weak D call: TRBD1 (5 bases). Germline values: CDR1 KGHSH, CDR2 LQKENI. This CDR3 has 14 amino acids. V was clipped by 5 bases and J by 0 bases, with 8 bases between them. CDR3 loop: CASSDSNSGNTIYF. CDR3 in DNA: TGTGCCAGCTCAGACAGTAACTCTGGAAACACCATATATTTT.

This chain joins TRBV5-1 and TRBJ1-2, with TRBD1 matching 8 bases. V lost 0 bases, J lost 8 bases, and 15 bases stayed unmatched. This CDR3 spans 17 amino acids. CDR1 is SGHRS and CDR2 is YFSETQ in the germline V gene. The CDR3 region is CASSLEGQGVNYRGYTF. The DNA of the CDR3 is TGCGCCAGCAGCTTGGAAGGACAGGGAGTTAACTATCGAGGCTACACCTTC. The full variable domain, in which reference TRBV5-1 and TRBJ1-2 provide the parts outside the CDR3, is KAGVTQTPRYLIKTRGQQVTLSCSPISGHRSVSWYQQTPGQGLQFLFEYFSETQRNKGNFPGRFSGRQFSNSRSEMNVSTLELGDSALYLCASSLEGQGVNYRGYTFGSGTRLTVV.

This clone was seen only a few times. The rearrangement joins TRBV14 to TRBJ2-1, with 10 bases lining up with TRBD2. After removal of 4 bases from V and 7 bases from J, the junction contained 7 bases not matched to a gene. Germline CDR1 and CDR2: SGHDN and FVKESK. The CDR3 covers 15 residues. DNA for the CDR3: TGTGCCAGCAGCCTCGGTAGCGGGAGGTTGAATGAGCAGTTCTTC. Its protein product is CASSLGSGRLNEQFF.

This chain joins TRBV30 and TRBJ1-4; D remains ambiguous. Germline-derived CDR1 and CDR2 are GTSNPN and SVGIG (reference sequence). V was pared by 1 base and J by 2 bases, with 8 bases between. The CDR3 covers 14 residues. The CDR3 region has the DNA TGTGCCTGGAGTGGACTCAACACTAATGAAAAACTGTTTTTT. Its translation is CAWSGLNTNEKLFF. Full variable domain (outside the CDR3, taken from reference TRBV30 and TRBJ1-4): SQTIHQWPATLVQPVGSPLSLECTVEGTSNPNLYWYRQAAGRGLQLLFYSVGIGQISSEVPQNLSASRPQDRQFILSSKKLLLSDSGFYLCAWSGLNTNEKLFFGSGTQLSVL.

This clone was detected only a few times. V is TRBV27 and J is TRBJ2-2; D is unresolved. The ends were cut back, 3 bases at V and 1 base at J, with 6 bases in the middle. The CDR3 spans 14 residues. Germline lookup yields CDR1 MNHEY and CDR2 SMNVEV (reference sequence). CDR3 residues: CASSLGRNTGELFF. The CDR3 bases are TGTGCCAGCAGTTTGGGCAGGAACACCGGGGAGCTGTTTTTT.

The rearrangement joins TRBV6-8 to TRBJ2-1, with 9 bases identical to TRBD2. Germline V gene lookup returns CDR1 MNHGY and CDR2 SAAAGT. The CDR3 totals 18 residues. J gave up 2 bases and V 2 bases, and 10 bases lay outside the gene matches. For the CDR3, the DNA is TGTGCCAGCAGTTACCTCCCTCGGAGCGGGAGGCCCTACAATGAGCAGTTCTTC. Residues: CASSYLPRSGRPYNEQFF.

This rearrangement joins TRBV4-3 to TRBJ2-7; D might be TRBD1 or TRBD2, each matching 5 bases. Germline V lookup: CDR1 LGHNA, CDR2 YSLEER. V was trimmed by 5 bases and J by 4 bases, leaving 18 bases between them. There are 15 residues in the CDR3. The CDR3 sequence: CASSYSGNGLYEQYF. The CDR3 DNA reads TGCGCCAGCAGCTACTCAGGGAACGGACTTTACGAGCAGTACTTC.

The chain employs TRBV4-1 and TRBJ2-1; perhaps TRBD2 as D (5 bases). Deletions cut 0 bases from V and 1 base from J, with 13 bases between. The germline gives CDR1 MGHRA, CDR2 YSYEKL. CDR3 length: 17 residues. CDR3 coding DNA: TGCGCCAGCAGCCAAGAGGGTTCGACTATGTCCTACAATGAGCAGTTCTTC. Protein product: CASSQEGSTMSYNEQFF.

The gene calls are TRBV6-1 and TRBJ2-7, with 8 bases identical to TRBD1. This CDR3 has 14 amino acids. With V trimmed by 10 bases and J by 1 base, 9 bases remained unmatched. CDR1 and CDR2 (germline): MNHNS, SASEGT. In DNA, the CDR3 is TGTGCCATCGGAAGACAGGGGCTTTCCTACGAGCAGTACTTC. This sequence encodes CAIGRQGLSYEQYF.

The CDR3 reads CASAQGEQGTEAFF. The CDR3 nucleotides read TGTGCCAGCGCCCAGGGGGAGCAAGGGACTGAAGCTTTCTTT. The rearrangement uses TRBV7-2 and TRBJ1-1; the match to TRBD1 covers 7 bases. The junction had 11 bases not matched to a gene; V was cut back by 8 bases and J by 5 bases. There are 14 residues in the CDR3. The germline V gene encodes CDR1 SGHTA and CDR2 FQGNSA.

In this sample, this clone turned up once. This sequence joins TRBV6-5 and TRBJ2-7; D call uncertain. This CDR3 contains 13 residues. Trimming shortened V by 5 bases and J by 5 bases, and 13 bases separated the two germline ends. The V gene's germline CDR1 is MNHEY and CDR2 SVGAGI. The CDR3 coding sequence is TGTGCCAGCAGTGACATAGGACCACACGAGCAGTACTTC. Protein: CASSDIGPHEQYF.